This T cell receptor (beta chain) was identified during a study of blood T cell repertoires in COVID-19. Looking at the study overall: Specimens from acute and convalescent COVID-19 originated in the United States, Italy and Spain. In each case, the material was cDNA or gDNA derived from T cells, B-cell-depleted T cells, or PBMCs.

Source study methods: Amplified reference gene primers provided the basis for estimating nucleated cell counts. The data were produced by immunoSEQ multiplex PCR, yet TCRdb's version contains in-frame clones alone and is incomplete. D and trimming were read from the DNA, whereas the V and J calls and clone size are those reported in that table. The table lists 140,000 to 150,000 clones, approximately 80% of them singletons. The germline gives CDR1 SGHNT, CDR2 YYREEE (reference sequence). The CDR3 covers 14 residues. Trimming took off 2 bases at V and 9 bases at J, with 15 bases between the two ends. The TCR was taken from a man aged 60 to 69 with active or convalescent COVID-19. Sequencing was performed on peripheral blood. The chain carries TRBV5-4 and TRBJ2-1, with D perhaps TRBD1 (6 bases). Here the CDR3 DNA reads TGTGCCAGCAGCTTATCAGGGGAGCATAGTGAGCAGTTCTTC. This sequence encodes CASSLSGEHSEQFF.